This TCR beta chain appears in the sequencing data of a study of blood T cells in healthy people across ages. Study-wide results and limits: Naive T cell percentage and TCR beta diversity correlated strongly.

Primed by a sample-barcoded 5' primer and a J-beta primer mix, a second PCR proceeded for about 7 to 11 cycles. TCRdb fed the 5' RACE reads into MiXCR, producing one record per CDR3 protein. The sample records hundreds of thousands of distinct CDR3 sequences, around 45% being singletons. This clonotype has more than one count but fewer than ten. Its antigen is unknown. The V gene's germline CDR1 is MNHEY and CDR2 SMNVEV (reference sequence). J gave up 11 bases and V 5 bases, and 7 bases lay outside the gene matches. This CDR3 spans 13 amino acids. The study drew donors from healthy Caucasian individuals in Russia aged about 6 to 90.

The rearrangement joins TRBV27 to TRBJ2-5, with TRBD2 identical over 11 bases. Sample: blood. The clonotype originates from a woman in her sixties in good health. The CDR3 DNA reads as TGTGCCAGCAGTGTTAGCGGGAGGGATGAGCAGTACTTC. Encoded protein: CASSVSGRDEQYF.